The present entry profiles one T cell receptor (beta chain) with its context. This sample was taken from a study of T-cell memory formation after mild COVID-19. Per the germline V gene, CDR1 is SNHLY and CDR2 is FYNNEI. Trimming stripped 3 bases from V and 2 bases from J, with 10 bases between. The CDR3 is 15 amino acids. TCRdb passed the 5' RACE reads through MiXCR, listing each CDR3 protein once. The sample holds about 120,000 distinct CDR3 sequences; 22% are singletons and the top ten take about 38%. The receptor's source is a man in his late teens or twenties who had mild COVID-19 (a few samples of this study predate the infection). Cell type and time point are not known. The sample comprised PBMCs or a T cell subset sorted from them (not recorded which). The chain employs TRBV2 and TRBJ2-2; no reliable D call. In DNA, the CDR3 is TGTGCCAGCAGTGACTTCGGGTCAAACACCGGGGAGCTGTTTTTT. Translating it yields CASSDFGSNTGELFF.